This T cell receptor beta chain was recovered during a study of cytomegalovirus exposure and HLA in healthy donors. On the study more broadly: The use of the same platform for the 100 to 150 validation repertoires and the roughly 630 first-cohort repertoires was reported by a later analysis. Study-wide points: There were some public TCRs occurring in many donors, but most TCR sequences were rare.

Assay used: immunoSEQ multiplex PCR; TCRdb lists only in-frame clones, some missing. Of approximately 150,000 clones in the sample, 84% were seen once. Worth noting for this clone: Its antigen remains unknown.

The donors were members of the validation cohort comprising over 90 subjects, separate from the approximately 670-subject first cohort. Sequenced sample: PBMCs. The TCR originated in a man aged 25-45 years in good health and CMV-seropositive.

The CDR3 nucleotides are TGTGCCAGCTCACCACAGGTTTTCTCTGGACAAAGCTCTGGAAACACCATATATTTT. Its translation: CASSPQVFSGQSSGNTIYF. The chain recombines TRBV18 with TRBJ1-3; possible D gene TRBD1, 5 bases. The V end lost 1 base, the J end lost 0 bases, and 19 bases lay between the germline ends. Germline V gene lookup returns CDR1 KGHSH and CDR2 LQKENI. This CDR3 is 19 amino acids long.